This TCR beta chain derives from a study of control samples from healthy donors and cancer patients. TCRdb's table, derived via immunoSEQ multiplex PCR, lists solely in-frame clones and lacks some. The sample consists of around 120,000 clones, more than 75% of them appearing once. V lost 4 bases and J 1 base, leaving 13 bases between the germline ends. CDR1 and CDR2 (germline): KGHDR, SFDVKD. The CDR3 has 16 amino acids. This clone appeared once. This receptor was obtained from a man aged 55 to 70 in good health. This rearrangement joins TRBV24-1 to TRBJ1-3, with D maybe TRBD1 (6 bases). The sequencing input was blood. The CDR3 loop reads CATSDQGTTSGNTIYF. For the CDR3, the DNA is TGTGCCACCAGTGACCAAGGGACAACTTCTGGAAACACCATATATTTT.